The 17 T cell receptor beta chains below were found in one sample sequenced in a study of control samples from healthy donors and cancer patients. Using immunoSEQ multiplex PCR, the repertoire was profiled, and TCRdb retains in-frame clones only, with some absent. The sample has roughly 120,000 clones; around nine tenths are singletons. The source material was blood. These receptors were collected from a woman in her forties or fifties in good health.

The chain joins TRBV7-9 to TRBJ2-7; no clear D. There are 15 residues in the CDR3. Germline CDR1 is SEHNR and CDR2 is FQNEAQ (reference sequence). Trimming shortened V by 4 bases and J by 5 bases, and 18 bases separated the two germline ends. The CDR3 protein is CASSSFLSYNDEQYF. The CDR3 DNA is TGTGCCAGCAGCTCCTTTTTATCCTACAACGACGAGCAGTACTTC.

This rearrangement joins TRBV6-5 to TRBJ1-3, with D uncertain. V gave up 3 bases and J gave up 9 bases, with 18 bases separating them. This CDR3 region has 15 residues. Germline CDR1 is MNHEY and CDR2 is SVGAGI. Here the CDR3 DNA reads TGTGCCAGCAGTTATACGGGCCAAACGGACGGCACCATATATTTT. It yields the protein CASSYTGQTDGTIYF.

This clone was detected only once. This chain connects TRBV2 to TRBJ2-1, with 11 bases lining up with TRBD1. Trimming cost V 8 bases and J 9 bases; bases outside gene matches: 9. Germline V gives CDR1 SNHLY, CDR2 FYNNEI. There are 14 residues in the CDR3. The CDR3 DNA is TGTGCCAGCGGCCGGGACAGGGGGGTGGGTGAGCAGTTCTTC. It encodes CASGRDRGVGEQFF.

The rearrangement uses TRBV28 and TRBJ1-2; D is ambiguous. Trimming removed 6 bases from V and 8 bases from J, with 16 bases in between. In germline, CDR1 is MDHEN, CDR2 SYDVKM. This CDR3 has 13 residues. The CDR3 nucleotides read TGTGCCAGCAGCTCGAGCCCGGCCTGGGGCTACACCTTC. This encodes CASSSSPAWGYTF.

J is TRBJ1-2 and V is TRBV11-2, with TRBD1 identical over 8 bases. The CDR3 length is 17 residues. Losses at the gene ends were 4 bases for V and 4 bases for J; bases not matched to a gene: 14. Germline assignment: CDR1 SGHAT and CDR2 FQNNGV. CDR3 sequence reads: CASSSSIRGQGVYGYTF. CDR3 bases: TGTGCCAGCAGCTCTAGCATTCGTGGACAGGGAGTCTATGGCTACACCTTC.

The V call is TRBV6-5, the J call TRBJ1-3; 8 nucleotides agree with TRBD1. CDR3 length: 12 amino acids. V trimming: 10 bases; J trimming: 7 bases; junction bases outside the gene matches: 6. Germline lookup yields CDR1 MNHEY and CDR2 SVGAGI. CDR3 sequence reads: CATGQGGNTIYF. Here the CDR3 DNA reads TGTGCCACCGGACAGGGAGGCAACACCATATATTTT.

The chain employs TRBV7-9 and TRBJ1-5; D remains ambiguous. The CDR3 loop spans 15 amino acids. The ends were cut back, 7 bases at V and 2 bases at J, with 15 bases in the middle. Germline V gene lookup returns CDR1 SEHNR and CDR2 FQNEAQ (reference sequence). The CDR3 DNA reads TGTGCCAGCACACCTGGCGGGCTCGGCAATCAGCCCCAGCATTTT. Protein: CASTPGGLGNQPQHF.

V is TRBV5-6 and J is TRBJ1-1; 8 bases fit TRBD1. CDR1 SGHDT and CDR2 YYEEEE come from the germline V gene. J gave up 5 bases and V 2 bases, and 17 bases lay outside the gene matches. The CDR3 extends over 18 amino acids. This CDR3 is CASSFSPGQAGVWTEAFF. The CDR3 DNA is TGTGCCAGCAGCTTCAGTCCGGGACAGGCCGGAGTTTGGACTGAAGCTTTCTTT. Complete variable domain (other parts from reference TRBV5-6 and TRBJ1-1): DAGVTQSPTHLIKTRGQQVTLRCSPKSGHDTVSWYQQALGQGPQFIFQYYEEEERQRGNFPDRFSGHQFPNYSSELNVNALLLGDSALYLCASSFSPGQAGVWTEAFFGQGTRLTVV.

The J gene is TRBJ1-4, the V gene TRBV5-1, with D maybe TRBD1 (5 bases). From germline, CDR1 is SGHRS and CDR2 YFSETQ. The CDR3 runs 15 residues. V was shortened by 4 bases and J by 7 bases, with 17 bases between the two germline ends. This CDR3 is CASSPLGTGGEKLFF. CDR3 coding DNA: TGCGCCAGCAGCCCCCTCGGCACCGGGGGTGAAAAACTGTTTTTT. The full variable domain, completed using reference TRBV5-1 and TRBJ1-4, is KAGVTQTPRYLIKTRGQQVTLSCSPISGHRSVSWYQQTPGQGLQFLFEYFSETQRNKGNFPGRFSGRQFSNSRSEMNVSTLELGDSALYLCASSPLGTGGEKLFFGSGTQLSVL.

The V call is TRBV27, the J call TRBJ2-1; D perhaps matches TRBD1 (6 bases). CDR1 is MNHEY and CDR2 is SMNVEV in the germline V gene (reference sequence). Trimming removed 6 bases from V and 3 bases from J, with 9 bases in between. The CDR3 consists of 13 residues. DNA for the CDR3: TGTGCCAGCAGCTGGACAGTCTACAATGAGCAGTTCTTC. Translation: CASSWTVYNEQFF.

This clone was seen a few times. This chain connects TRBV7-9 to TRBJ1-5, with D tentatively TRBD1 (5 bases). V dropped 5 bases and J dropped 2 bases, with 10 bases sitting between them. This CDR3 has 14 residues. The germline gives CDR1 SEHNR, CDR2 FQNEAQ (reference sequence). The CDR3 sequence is CASSRLGGNQPQHF. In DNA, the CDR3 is TGTGCCAGCAGCAGACTGGGGGGCAATCAGCCCCAGCATTTT.

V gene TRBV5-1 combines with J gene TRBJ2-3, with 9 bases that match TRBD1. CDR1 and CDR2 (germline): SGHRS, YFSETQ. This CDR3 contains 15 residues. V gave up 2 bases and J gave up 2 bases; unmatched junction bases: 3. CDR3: CASSFQQGATDTQYF. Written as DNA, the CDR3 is TGCGCCAGCAGCTTTCAACAGGGGGCCACAGATACGCAGTATTTT.

This CDR3 reads CAISEGGTVEQYV. The CDR3 DNA reads TGTGCCATCAGTGAAGGGGGGACCGTCGAGCAGTACGTC. This rearrangement joins TRBV10-3 to TRBJ2-7; D may be TRBD1 or TRBD2 (6 bases each). Germline values: CDR1 ENHRY, CDR2 SYGVKD. The CDR3 runs 13 residues. The germline V and J ends were trimmed by 3 bases and 6 bases, with 12 bases remaining between them.

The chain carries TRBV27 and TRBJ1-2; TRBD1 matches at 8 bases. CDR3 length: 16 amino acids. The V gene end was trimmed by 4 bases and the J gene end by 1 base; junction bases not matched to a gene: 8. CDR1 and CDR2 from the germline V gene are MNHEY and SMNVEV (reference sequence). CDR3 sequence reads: CASSSIGTGFNYGYTF. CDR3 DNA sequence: TGTGCCAGCAGTTCAATCGGGACAGGTTTTAACTATGGCTACACCTTC.

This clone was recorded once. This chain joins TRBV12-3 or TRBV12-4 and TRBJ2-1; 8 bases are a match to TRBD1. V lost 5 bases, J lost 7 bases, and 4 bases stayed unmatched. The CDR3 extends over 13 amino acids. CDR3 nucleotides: TGTGCCAGCAGTGGACAGGGTGTGAATGAGCAGTTCTTC. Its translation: CASSGQGVNEQFF.

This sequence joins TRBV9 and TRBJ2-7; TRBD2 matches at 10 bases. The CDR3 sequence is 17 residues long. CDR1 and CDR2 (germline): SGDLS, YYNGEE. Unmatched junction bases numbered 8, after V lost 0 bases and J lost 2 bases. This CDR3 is CASSVASQRGGPYEQYF. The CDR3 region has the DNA TGTGCCAGCAGCGTAGCCTCCCAGCGGGGGGGTCCCTACGAGCAGTACTTC.

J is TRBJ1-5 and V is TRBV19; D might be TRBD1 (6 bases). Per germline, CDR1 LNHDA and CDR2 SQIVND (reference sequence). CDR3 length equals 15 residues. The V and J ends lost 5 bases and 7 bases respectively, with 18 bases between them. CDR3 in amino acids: CASSPREGGGQPQHF. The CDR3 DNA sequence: TGTGCCAGTAGTCCCCGTGAGGGAGGGGGGCAGCCCCAGCATTTT.